The TCR beta chain under discussion was sequenced for a study of neurological immune-mediated disorders. Study-wide results and limits: Falling below healthy controls, multiple sclerosis showed the least TCR clonal expansion, while HTLV-1-associated myelopathy showed the most.

In this sample, this clonotype turned up many times. Its target is unknown. In Maryland, USA, blood bank volunteers were the healthy controls. Trimming removed 3 bases from V and 0 bases from J, with 21 bases in between. From germline, CDR1 is DFQATT and CDR2 SNEGSKA (reference sequence). This CDR3 contains 18 residues. 5'RACE employing 10-nucleotide random UMIs yielded the cDNA. Every sequencing run generated over 180 million TCR-beta sequences from 15-18 subjects. MiXCR was run by TCRdb on the 5' RACE reads, yielding one entry per CDR3 protein. The sample shows 25,000 to 35,000 distinct CDR3 sequences, about 12% of them seen only once.

The receptor comes from a woman aged 60-70 years in good health. Sequencing input: PBMCs. The J gene is TRBJ1-5, the V gene TRBV20-1; D may be TRBD1 (6 bases). CDR3 loop: CSARGHGIGGDSNQPQHF. The CDR3 DNA sequence: TGCAGTGCTAGGGGACACGGGATAGGGGGTGATAGCAATCAGCCCCAGCATTTT.